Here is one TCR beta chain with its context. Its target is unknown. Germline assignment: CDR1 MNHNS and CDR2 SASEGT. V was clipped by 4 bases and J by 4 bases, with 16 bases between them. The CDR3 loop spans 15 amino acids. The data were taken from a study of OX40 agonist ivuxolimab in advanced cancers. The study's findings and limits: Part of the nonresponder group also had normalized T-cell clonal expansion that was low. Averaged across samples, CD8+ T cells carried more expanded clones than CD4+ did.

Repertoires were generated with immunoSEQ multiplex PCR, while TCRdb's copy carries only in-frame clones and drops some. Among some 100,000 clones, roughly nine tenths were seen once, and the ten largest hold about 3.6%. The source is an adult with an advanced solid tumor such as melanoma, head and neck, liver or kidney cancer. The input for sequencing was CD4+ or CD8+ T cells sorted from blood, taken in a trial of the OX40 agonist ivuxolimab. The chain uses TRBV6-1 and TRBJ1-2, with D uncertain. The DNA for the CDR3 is TGTGCCAGCAGTGGGGTGGACCTCCCGGTCTATGGCTACACCTTC. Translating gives CASSGVDLPVYGYTF.